This T cell receptor beta chain was identified during a study of human T cells and chemical hapten exposure. Concerning this clonotype: Its antigen is still unknown.

Indicated time point: patch test 1, 2 weeks after DPC sensitization. Treatment given: therapeutic diphenylcyclopropenone sensitization with weekly scalp DPC. TCRdb re-called the RACE reads with MiXCR, one entry per CDR3 protein. The table includes around 340,000 distinct CDR3 sequences, about 7% detected once. The CDR3 runs to 15 residues. The germline V gene has CDR1 DFQATT and CDR2 SNEGSKA (reference sequence). V lost 1 base, J lost 0 bases, and 7 bases lay in between. Study outcomes and limitations: PT1 expanded TCR counts and patch test score were linked, and their correlation was positive.

This sequence joins TRBV20-1 and TRBJ2-6; D gene unclear. This receptor was obtained from a woman aged 18-30 years with alopecia areata. Some clones in this sample may be carry-over from other donors' samples. The sequencing used whole blood, collected in connection with sensitization to the hapten diphenylcyclopropenone (DPC). Here the CDR3 reads CSARAWISGANVLTF. CDR3 in DNA: TGCAGTGCTAGAGCCTGGATCTCTGGGGCCAACGTCCTGACTTTC.